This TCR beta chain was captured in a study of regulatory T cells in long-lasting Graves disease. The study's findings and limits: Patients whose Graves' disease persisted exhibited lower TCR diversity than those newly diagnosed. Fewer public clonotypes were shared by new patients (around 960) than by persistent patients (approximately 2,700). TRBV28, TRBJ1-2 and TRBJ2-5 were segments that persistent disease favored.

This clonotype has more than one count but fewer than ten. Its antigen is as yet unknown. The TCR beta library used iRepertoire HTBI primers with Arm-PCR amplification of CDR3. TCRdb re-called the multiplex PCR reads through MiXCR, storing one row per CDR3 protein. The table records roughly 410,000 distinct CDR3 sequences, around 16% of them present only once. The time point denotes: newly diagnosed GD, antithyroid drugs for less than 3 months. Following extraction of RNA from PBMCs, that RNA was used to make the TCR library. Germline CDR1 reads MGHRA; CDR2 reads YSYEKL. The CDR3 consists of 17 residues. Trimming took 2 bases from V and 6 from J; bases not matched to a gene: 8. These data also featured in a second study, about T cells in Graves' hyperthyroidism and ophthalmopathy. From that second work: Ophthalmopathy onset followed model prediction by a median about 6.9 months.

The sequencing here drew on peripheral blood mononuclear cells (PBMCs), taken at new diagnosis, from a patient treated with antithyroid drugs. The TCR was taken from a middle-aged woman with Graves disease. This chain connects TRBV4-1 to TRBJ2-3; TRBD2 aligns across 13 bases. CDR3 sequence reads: CASSQTGTSGIGDTQYF. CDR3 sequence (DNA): TGCGCCAGCAGCCAAACCGGGACTAGCGGGATAGGGGATACGCAGTATTTT.